This T cell receptor (beta chain) was profiled in a study of T-cell reconstitution after alpha-beta-depleted transplantation in children. Unique molecular identifiers featured in how the TCRbeta library was prepared. TCRdb used MiXCR to reprocess the PCR reads, holding one entry per CDR3 protein. The data hold fewer than 550,000 distinct CDR3 sequences, with over 9.5% observed a single time. The sample was PBMCs, taken before TCRalphabeta/CD19-depleted stem cell transplant. This TCR came from a child aged 2-9 years with inherited bone marrow failure, due to receive a stem cell transplant.

CDR3 sequence (DNA): TGTGCCATGGGCCCCGGGGTCACTAGCGGGAGCACAGATACGCAGTATTTT. It is translated as CAMGPGVTSGSTDTQYF. J is TRBJ2-3 and V is TRBV4-2, with 9 bases lining up with TRBD2. The CDR3 length is 17 residues. Germline CDR1 reads LGHNA; CDR2 reads YNFKEQ. Trimming cost V 10 bases and J 0 bases; bases outside gene matches: 14.